This T cell receptor (beta chain) was captured in a study of lymphopenia after photon versus proton radiotherapy (dated by TCRdb to the late 2010s). Broadly, across the study: In patients with gastrointestinal tumors who developed high-grade lymphopenia, the study compared the immunological effects of photon radiation therapy with those of proton radiation therapy. A cohort of some 21 patients with gastrointestinal tumors who received either photon or proton therapy and subsequently developed lymphopenia was included. The goal of the study was to characterize the differences between the two radiation modalities in how they affect the immune system.

Here is what the overall study found, with its caveats: During treatment, patients who received photon therapy lost naive T cells and TCR diversity and gained effector/memory populations, whereas patients who received proton therapy remained relatively stable. The authors looked at the survival association only in patients who died, and they framed better survival with proton therapy as a possibility rather than a demonstrated result. Among patients across the cohort who died, overall survival time showed an inverse correlation with a larger post-nadir drop in TCR diversity. After the lymphocyte count nadir, repertoires from photon-treated patients showed oligoclonal expansion, particularly of CD8+ Temra cells, and this expansion drove the decline in diversity.

Turning to this clone: Its target antigen remains unknown. No much larger clone is present one base from it, and per-base qualities are unavailable.

Spanning cysteine to phenylalanine, the CDR3 consists of 13 amino acids. Only CDR3 DNA remains: 39 bases, in frame from the first base. As encoded in the germline V gene, CDR1 is MDHEN while CDR2 is SYDVKM. V lost 3 bases and J lost 5 bases; the stretch between them is 11 bases long. Library generation was performed with the immunoSEQ multiplex PCR assay. Deep sequencing of rearranged TCR beta loci, alongside multiparametric flow cytometry, was used to profile T cell repertoires. Imported from immuneACCESS, the table was reduced by TCRdb to in-frame sequences with V and J called. These copies leave out some clones; in studies compared against another copy, an unresolved V gene accounts for under half, and the cause of the remainder is not known. The sample includes around 30,000 clones, with 90% observed a single time. The top ten clones comprise less than 7% of the sample.

This TCR was sampled from a woman aged 45-65 years with pancreatic cancer. The receptor chain draws on TRBV28 and TRBJ2-7; no D gene is confidently identified. The source material was peripheral blood, sampled from a patient treated with photon-based radiotherapy. The CDR3 reads CASSLGSRNEQYF. The sequenced DNA: TGTGCCAGCAGTTTGGGCTCTCGGAACGAGCAGTACTTC.